This T cell receptor beta chain originates from a study of T cell responses to AZD1222 COVID-19 vaccine listed by TCRdb under 2021. As for the study more broadly: AZD1222 recipients with second doses at about 4 weeks or about 12 weeks were pooled, because spike-specific TCR depth and breadth did not differ between schedules. TCR sequencing was performed for fewer than 250 trial participants, of whom about 210 were given two doses of AZD1222 and around 25 were given two doses of MenACWY control vaccine. Trial participants were enrolled into age subgroups of 18-55, 56-69 and 70-plus years, which contained about 150, 28 and 57 TCR-sequenced participants, respectively.

As concerns this clone: Its specific antigen is unknown. Per-nucleotide qualities are absent, and no much larger clonotype sits a single base away.

The CDR1 and CDR2 encoded by the germline V gene are SNHLY and FYNNEI. From its cysteine to its phenylalanine, the CDR3 spans 15 amino acids. Only the CDR3 DNA stays, 45 bases, in frame from base 1. Germline trimming amounts to 7 bases on V and 5 bases on J, with 10 as the count of junction bases outside the gene matches. Beyond this particular receptor, the publication reports: The 56-69-year group was small, and its depth increase did not reach significance, likely because of low power. After two AZD1222 doses, both the breadth and the depth of spike-specific TCRs were significantly higher than at day 0 and than in MenACWY recipients. Conclusions about previously exposed vaccinees were limited because only a handful of AZD1222 recipients were SARS-CoV-2 seropositive at baseline. Participants were mostly white British, with more females than males. The authors suggested clonal diversity may have been underestimated. CD4 TCRs associated with the vaccine covered the entire spike protein, and the dominant responses were in regions 160-218 and 743-854. Because no day 14 peak-response samples were available, the repertoires could be characterized only after the peak T cell response. Reportedly, close to half of the unique spike-specific TCRs recognized epitopes lying outside the regions that are mutated in the B.1.351 and B.1.1.7 variants.

The label giving this sample's time point can be read as: baseline before first vaccination. Samples from vaccinated people were obtained from the UK trials COV001 and COV002, which included a single-blind randomized controlled phase 2/3 trial of AZD1222 (ChAdOx1 nCoV-19) in healthy adults. For TCRbeta chain sequencing, PBMC samples were collected from trial participants at day 0 and at day 28 after the second dose. The CDR3 regions of human TCRbeta chains were analyzed by immunosequencing. In the authors' own workflow: TCRs in the repertoires were compared against a reference library of SARS-CoV-2-specific TCRs that had been generated with the MIRA antigen-specificity platform. Breadth meant the fraction of unique TCRs that were SARS-CoV-2-associated, whereas depth meant the fraction of total T cells that were SARS-CoV-2-associated. Using the MIRA data, each spike-specific TCR was mapped to the spike region that the TCR reacts to and placed in a CD4 or CD8 class. Log10-transformed breadth and depth values were compared by one-way ANOVA with Sidak's multiple comparisons tests. TCRdb limited this immuneACCESS table to in-frame rearrangements with V and J called. A share of clones is missing; checked studies link under half to unresolved V genes, and the rest is unexplained. D and trimming were read from the DNA, whereas the V and J calls and clone size are those reported in that table. In all, the sample holds some 86,000 clones, and 70% to 85% of those were seen once. Clones ranked in the top ten supply around 20% of the sample.

Here the sequenced sample was peripheral blood, taken on day 0 of AZD1222 vaccination. The TCR comes from an adult in good health. The rearrangement combines TRBV2 with TRBJ1-4, with TRBD1 matching 7 junction bases. The DNA reads TGTGCCAGCACCCTCGGGACAGCCTCAAATGAAAAACTGTTTTTT. Its amino acids are CASTLGTASNEKLFF.